This T cell receptor beta chain was sequenced during a study of glioma-infiltrating T cells. Study-wide points: Non-neoplastic patients had below-expected tissue-blood divergence, while all gliomas exceeded expectation.

TCR alpha and beta CDR3 regions were amplified from RNA using iRepertoire nested multiplex PCR. TCRdb called the multiplex PCR reads again in MiXCR, with one record for every CDR3 protein. Here the sample spans 160,000 or so distinct CDR3 sequences, roughly two fifths being singletons. Ten or more counts support this clonotype. Its antigen is currently unknown. V was cut by 3 bases and J by 2 bases, with 10 bases left in between. The CDR3 is made up of 14 amino acids. Germline V gives CDR1 MDHEN, CDR2 SYDVKM. The sequenced material came from glioma tissue, nonneoplastic brain tissue, or PBMCs (not recorded which). This rearrangement joins TRBV28 to TRBJ1-2; unclear D gene. The receptor was isolated from a human donor with low-grade glioma or glioblastoma, undergoing nonglioma brain surgery, or in good health (not recorded which). The CDR3 region is CASSLRVRNYGYTF. The CDR3 DNA reads as TGTGCCAGCAGTTTGAGGGTTAGGAACTATGGCTACACCTTC.